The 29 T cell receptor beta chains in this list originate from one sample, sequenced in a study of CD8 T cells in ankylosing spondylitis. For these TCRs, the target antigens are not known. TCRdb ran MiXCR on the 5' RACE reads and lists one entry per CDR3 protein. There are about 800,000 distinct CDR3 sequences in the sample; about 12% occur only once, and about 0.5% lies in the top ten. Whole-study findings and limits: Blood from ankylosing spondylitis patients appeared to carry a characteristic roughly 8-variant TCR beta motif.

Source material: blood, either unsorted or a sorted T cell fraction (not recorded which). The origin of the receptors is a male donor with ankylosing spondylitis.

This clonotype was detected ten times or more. The CDR3 sequence: CASSQALMGTEAFF. Here the CDR3 DNA reads TGCGCCAGCAGTCAAGCCCTCATGGGCACTGAAGCTTTCTTT. The chain carries TRBV5-1 and TRBJ1-1; D is ambiguous. V was pared by 5 bases and J by 4 bases, with 15 bases between. The CDR3 sequence is 14 residues long. The V gene's germline CDR1 is SGHRS and CDR2 YFSETQ.

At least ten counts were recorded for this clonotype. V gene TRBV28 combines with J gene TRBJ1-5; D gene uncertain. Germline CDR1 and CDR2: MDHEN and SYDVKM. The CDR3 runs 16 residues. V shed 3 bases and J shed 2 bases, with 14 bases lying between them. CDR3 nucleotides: TGTGCCAGCAGTTTTTTCAATATCCGGCGCAATCAGCCCCAGCATTTT. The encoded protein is CASSFFNIRRNQPQHF.

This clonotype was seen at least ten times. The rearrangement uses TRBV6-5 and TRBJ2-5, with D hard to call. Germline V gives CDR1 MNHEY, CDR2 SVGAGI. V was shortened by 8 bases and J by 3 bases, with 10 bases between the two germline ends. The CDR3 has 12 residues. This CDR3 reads CASGDRKETQYF. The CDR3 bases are TGTGCCAGCGGGGATCGTAAAGAGACCCAGTACTTC.

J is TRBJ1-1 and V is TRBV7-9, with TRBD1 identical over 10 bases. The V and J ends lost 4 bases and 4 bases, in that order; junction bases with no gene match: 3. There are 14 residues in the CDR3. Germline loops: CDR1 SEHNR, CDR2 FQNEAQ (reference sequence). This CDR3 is CASSSDRGSTEAFF. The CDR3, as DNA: TGTGCCAGCAGCTCGGACAGGGGGAGCACTGAAGCTTTCTTT.

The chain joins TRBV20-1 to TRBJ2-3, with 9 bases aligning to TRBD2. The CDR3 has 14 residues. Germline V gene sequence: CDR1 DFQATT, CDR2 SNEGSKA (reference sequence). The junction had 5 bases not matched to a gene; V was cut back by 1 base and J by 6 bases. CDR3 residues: CSARVRGRADTQYF. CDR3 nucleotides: TGCAGTGCTAGAGTCCGCGGGAGGGCTGATACGCAGTATTTT.

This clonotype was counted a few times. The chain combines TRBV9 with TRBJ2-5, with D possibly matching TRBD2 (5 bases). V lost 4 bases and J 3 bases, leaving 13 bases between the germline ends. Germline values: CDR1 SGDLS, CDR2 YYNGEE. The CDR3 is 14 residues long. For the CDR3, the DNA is TGTGCCAGCAGCTTTGGAGACGGGGAAGAGACCCAGTACTTC. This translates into CASSFGDGEETQYF. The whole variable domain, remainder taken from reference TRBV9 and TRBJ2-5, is DSGVTQTPKHLITATGQRVTLRCSPRSGDLSVYWYQQSLDQGLQFLIQYYNGEERAKGNILERFSAQQFPDLHSELNLSSLELGDSALYFCASSFGDGEETQYFGPGTRLLVL.

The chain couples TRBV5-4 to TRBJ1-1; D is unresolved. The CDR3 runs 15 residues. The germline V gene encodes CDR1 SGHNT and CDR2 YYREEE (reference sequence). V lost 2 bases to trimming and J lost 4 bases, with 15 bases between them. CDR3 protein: CASSFPGTMATEAFF. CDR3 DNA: TGTGCCAGCAGCTTTCCGGGAACGATGGCCACTGAAGCTTTCTTT.

CDR3 protein: CSAQQDRGSPLHF. In DNA form, the CDR3 reads TGCAGTGCACAACAGGATCGTGGTTCACCCCTCCACTTT. The chain has TRBV20-1 and TRBJ1-6; weak D call: TRBD1 (5 bases). The CDR3 loop spans 13 amino acids. The V gene's germline CDR1 is DFQATT and CDR2 SNEGSKA (reference sequence). With 6 bases removed from V and 9 bases from J, the gap between germline ends came to 15 bases.

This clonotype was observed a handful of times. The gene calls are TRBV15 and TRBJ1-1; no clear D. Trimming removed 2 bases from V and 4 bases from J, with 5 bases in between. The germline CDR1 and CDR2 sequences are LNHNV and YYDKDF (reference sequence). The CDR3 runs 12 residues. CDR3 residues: CATSRRLTEAFF. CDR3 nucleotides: TGTGCCACCAGCAGAAGGCTCACTGAAGCTTTCTTT.

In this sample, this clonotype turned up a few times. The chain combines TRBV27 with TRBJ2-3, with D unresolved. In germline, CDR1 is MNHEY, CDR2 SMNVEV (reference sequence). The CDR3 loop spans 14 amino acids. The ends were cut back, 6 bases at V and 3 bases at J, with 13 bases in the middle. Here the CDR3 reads CASRDRDRTDTQYF. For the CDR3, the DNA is TGTGCCAGCAGGGATCGCGATAGGACAGATACGCAGTATTTT.

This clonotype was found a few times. DNA for the CDR3: TGCAGTGCCGGAGGGACAGGGAGCTCCTACGAGCAGTACTTC. Its translation: CSAGGTGSSYEQYF. The rearrangement uses TRBV20-1 and TRBJ2-7, with 9 bases identical to TRBD1. Germline V gene lookup returns CDR1 DFQATT and CDR2 SNEGSKA (reference sequence). The V gene end was trimmed by 6 bases and the J gene end by 0 bases; junction bases not matched to a gene: 6. The length of the CDR3 is 14 residues.

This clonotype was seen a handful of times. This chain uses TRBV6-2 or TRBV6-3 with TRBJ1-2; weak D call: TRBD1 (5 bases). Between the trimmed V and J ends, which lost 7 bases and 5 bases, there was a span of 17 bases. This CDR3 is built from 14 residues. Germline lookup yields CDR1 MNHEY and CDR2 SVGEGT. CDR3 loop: CASKNRDARYGYTF. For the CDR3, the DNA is TGTGCCAGCAAAAATCGGGACGCCCGTTATGGCTACACCTTC.

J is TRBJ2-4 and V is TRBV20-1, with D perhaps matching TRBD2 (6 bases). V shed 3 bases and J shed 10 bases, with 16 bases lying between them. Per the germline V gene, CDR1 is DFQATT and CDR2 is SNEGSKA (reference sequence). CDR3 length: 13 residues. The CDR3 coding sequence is TGCAGTGCTAGTCCCGGGTCGGGAGAAATTCAGTACTTC. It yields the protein CSASPGSGEIQYF.

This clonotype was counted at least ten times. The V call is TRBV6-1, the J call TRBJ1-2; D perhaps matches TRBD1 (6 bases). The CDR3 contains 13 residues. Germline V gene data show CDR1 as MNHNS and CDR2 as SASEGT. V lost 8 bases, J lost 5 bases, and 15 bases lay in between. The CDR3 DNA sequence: TGTGCCAGCTCGAGAACAGGGCTATATGGCTACACCTTC. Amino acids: CASSRTGLYGYTF.

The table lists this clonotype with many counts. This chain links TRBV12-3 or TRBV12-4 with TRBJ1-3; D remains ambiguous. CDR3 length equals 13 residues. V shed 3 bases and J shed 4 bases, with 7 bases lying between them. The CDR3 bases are TGTGCCAGCAGTTTTAGTTCCGGAAACACCATATATTTT. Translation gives CASSFSSGNTIYF.

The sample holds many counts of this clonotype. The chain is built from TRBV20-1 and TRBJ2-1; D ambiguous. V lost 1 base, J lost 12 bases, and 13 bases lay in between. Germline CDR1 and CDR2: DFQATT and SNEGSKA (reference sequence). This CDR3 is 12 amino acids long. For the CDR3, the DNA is TGCAGTGCTAGAGGGGGTAAGATGTGGCAGTTCTTC. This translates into CSARGGKMWQFF.

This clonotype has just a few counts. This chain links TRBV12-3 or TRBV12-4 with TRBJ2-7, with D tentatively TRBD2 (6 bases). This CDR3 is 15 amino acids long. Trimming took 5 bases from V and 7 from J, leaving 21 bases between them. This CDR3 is CASSPPGLTLGEQYF. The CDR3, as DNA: TGTGCCAGCAGTCCCCCGGGACTCACGCTGGGGGAGCAGTACTTC.

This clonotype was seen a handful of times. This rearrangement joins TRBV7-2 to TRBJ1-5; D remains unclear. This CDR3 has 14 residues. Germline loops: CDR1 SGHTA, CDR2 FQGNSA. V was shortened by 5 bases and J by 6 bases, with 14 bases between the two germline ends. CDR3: CASSLRRAGQPQHF. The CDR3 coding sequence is TGTGCCAGCAGCCTAAGACGGGCGGGTCAGCCCCAGCATTTT.

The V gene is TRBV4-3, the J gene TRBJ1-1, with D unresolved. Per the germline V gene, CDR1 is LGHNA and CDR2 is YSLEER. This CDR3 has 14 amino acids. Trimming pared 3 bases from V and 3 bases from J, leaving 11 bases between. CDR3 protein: CASSHRPDHTEAFF. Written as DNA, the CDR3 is TGCGCCAGCAGCCACCGCCCAGATCACACTGAAGCTTTCTTT.

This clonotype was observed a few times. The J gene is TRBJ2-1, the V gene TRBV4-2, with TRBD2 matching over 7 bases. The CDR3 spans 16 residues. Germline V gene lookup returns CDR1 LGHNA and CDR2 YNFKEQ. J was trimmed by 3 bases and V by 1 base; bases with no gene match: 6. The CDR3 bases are TGTGCCAGCAGCCAAGTCTGGGGGGGAAACTACAATGAGCAGTTCTTC. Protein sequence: CASSQVWGGNYNEQFF.

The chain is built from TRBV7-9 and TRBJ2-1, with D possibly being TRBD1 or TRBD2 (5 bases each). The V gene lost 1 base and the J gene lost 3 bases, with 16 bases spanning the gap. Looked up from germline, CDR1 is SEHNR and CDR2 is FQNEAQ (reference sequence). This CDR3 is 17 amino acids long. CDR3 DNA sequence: TGTGCCAGCAGCTTAGGACCGACGGGGCAAGTCTACAATGAGCAGTTCTTC. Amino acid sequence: CASSLGPTGQVYNEQFF.

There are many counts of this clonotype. For the CDR3, the DNA is TGTGCCAGCAGCTTTAGGAGCAATCAGCCCCAGCATTTT. Translated, it gives CASSFRSNQPQHF. The chain uses TRBV7-8 and TRBJ1-5; D uncertain. The CDR3 totals 13 residues. Per the germline V gene, CDR1 is SGHVS and CDR2 is FQNEAQ. Trimming took 3 bases from V and 1 from J, leaving 4 bases between them.

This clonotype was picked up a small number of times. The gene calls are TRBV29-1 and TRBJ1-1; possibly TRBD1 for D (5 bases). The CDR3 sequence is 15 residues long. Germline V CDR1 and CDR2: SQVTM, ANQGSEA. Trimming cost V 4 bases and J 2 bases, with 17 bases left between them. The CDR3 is CSVGRGREPNTEAFF. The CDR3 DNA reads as TGCAGCGTTGGAAGGGGACGCGAACCCAACACTGAAGCTTTCTTT. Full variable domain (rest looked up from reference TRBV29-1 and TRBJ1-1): SAVISQKPSRDICQRGTSLTIQCQVDSQVTMMFWYRQQPGQSLTLIATANQGSEATYESGFVIDKFPISRPNLTFSTLTVSNMSPEDSSIYLCSVGRGREPNTEAFFGQGTRLTVV.

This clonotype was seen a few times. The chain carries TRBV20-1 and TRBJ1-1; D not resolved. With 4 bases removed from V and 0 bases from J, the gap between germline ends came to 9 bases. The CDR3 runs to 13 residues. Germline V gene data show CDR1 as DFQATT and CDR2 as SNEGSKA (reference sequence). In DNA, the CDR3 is TGCAGTGCTATTCGTTCGTTGAACACTGAAGCTTTCTTT. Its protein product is CSAIRSLNTEAFF.

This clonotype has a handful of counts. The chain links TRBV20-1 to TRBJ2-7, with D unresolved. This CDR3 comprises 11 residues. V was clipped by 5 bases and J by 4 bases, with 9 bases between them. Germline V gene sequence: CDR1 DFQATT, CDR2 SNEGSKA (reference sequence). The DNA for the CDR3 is TGCAGTGCTCTCGTCCGATACGAGCAGTACTTC. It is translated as CSALVRYEQYF.

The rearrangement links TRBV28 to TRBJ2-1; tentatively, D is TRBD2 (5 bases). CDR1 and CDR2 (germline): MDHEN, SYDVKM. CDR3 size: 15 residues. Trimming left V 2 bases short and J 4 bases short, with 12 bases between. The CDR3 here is CASSLIVGGYNEQFF. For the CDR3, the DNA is TGTGCCAGCAGTTTAATAGTGGGCGGGTACAATGAGCAGTTCTTC.

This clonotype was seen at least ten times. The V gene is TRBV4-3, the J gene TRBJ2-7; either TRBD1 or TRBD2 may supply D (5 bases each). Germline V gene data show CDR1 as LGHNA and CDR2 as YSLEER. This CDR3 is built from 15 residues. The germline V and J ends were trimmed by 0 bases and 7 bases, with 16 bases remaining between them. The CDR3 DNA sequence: TGCGCCAGCAGCCAAGAAGGGACGGCTATGTGGGAGCAGTACTTC. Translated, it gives CASSQEGTAMWEQYF.

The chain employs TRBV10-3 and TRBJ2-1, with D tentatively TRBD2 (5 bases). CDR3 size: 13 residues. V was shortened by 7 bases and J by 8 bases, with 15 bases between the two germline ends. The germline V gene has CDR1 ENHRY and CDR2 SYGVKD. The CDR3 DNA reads TGTGCCATCAATGCAGGACTTACGGATGAGCAGTTCTTC. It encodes CAINAGLTDEQFF.

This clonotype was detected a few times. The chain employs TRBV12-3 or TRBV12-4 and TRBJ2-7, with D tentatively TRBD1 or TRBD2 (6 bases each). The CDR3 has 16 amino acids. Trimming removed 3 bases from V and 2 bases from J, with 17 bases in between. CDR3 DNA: TGTGCCAGCAGTTTCATCGGGGGCCCCCCAACCTACGAGCAGTACTTC. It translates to CASSFIGGPPTYEQYF.